This section outlines one T cell receptor beta chain sequence together with its context. The germline V and J ends were trimmed by 5 bases and 3 bases, with 10 bases remaining between them. Germline CDR1 is KGHSH and CDR2 is LQKENI. The length of the CDR3 is 13 residues. The source of the sample is a study of cytomegalovirus exposure and HLA in healthy donors. Primers included in the PCR were 60 Vbeta and 13 Jbeta primers. Clones were sequenced by immunoSEQ multiplex PCR, and TCRdb holds only the in-frame ones, with some missing. Of over 150,000 clones in the sample, over 80% were seen once. This clonotype was sampled from a boy between 2 and 10 years old in good health and CMV-seronegative. V usage is TRBV18 and J usage is TRBJ1-2, with a tentative D call TRBD1 (6 bases). Sequencing was done on a sample of PBMCs. The CDR3 protein is CASSGWTDYGYTF. The CDR3 coding sequence is TGTGCCAGCTCAGGTTGGACAGACTATGGCTACACCTTC.